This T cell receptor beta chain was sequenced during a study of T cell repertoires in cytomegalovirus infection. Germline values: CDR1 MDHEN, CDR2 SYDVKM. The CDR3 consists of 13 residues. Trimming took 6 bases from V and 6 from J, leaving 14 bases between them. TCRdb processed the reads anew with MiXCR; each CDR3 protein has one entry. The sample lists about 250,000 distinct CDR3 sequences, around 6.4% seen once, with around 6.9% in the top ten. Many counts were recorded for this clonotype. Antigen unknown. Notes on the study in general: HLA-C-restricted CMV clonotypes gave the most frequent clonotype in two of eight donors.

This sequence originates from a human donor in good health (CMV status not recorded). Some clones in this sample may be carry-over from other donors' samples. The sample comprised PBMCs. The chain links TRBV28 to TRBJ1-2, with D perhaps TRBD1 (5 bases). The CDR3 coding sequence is TGTGCCAGCAGACCTGGGACTATGGATGGCTACACCTTC. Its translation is CASRPGTMDGYTF.